This T cell receptor beta chain was captured by sequencing in a study of identical twins. Study-wide findings and caveats: Fewer insertions were carried by abundant cord blood beta clonotypes, but none was seen in memory repertoires. Researchers caution that invariant MAIT and iNKT cells could partly confound zero-insertion analyses.

With 8 bases removed from V and 0 bases from J, the gap between germline ends came to 14 bases. This CDR3 has 15 residues. CDR1 MDHEN and CDR2 SYDVKM come from the germline V gene. This clonotype was detected only a few times. No antigen is known for it. Each CDR3 protein gets one entry after TCRdb re-called the 5' RACE reads with MiXCR. This sample carries around 650,000 distinct CDR3 sequences, roughly 6.6% of them seen once, and the ten largest clones take 1.6%. These data were also reused for a study on yellow fever vaccine responses in identical twins.

Sequencing input: PBMCs. The sequence derives from a woman aged 18 to 35 in good health. The gene calls are TRBV28 and TRBJ2-1; D assignment may be TRBD1 or TRBD2 (6 bases each). CDR3 in amino acids: CASRKGGGSYNEQFF. The CDR3 nucleotides are TGTGCCAGCCGGAAGGGGGGTGGCTCCTACAATGAGCAGTTCTTC. Supplemented by reference TRBV28 and TRBJ2-1, the full variable domain reads DVKVTQSSRYLVKRTGEKVFLECVQDMDHENMFWYRQDPGLGLRLIYFSYDVKMKEKGDIPEGYSVSREKKERFSLILESASTNQTSMYLCASRKGGGSYNEQFFGPGTRLTVL.